This TCR beta chain is from a study of T cells in Graves' hyperthyroidism and ophthalmopathy. RNA transcripts gave rise to amplified TCR beta CDR3 regions. The TCR CDR3 first-round RT-PCR relied on the HTBI primer set. TCRdb called the multiplex PCR reads again in MiXCR, with one record for every CDR3 protein. The repertoire holds fewer than 650,000 distinct CDR3 sequences, with more than 11% as singletons. There are 17 residues in the CDR3. Looked up from germline, CDR1 is LGHNT and CDR2 is FRNRAP. V lost 6 bases and J lost 1; bases outside the gene matches: 12. Many counts were recorded for this clonotype. Antigen unknown. General study findings and limits: Within blood appeared most thyroid clonotypes that had expanded above 0.001.

V usage is TRBV12-5 and J usage is TRBJ2-5, with 9 positions matching TRBD2. The sequencing sample was made of blood. This receptor was obtained from a woman in her twenties or thirties with Graves' hyperthyroidism that later progressed to Graves' ophthalmopathy. CDR3 loop: CASGLTASGRPQETQYF. The CDR3 nucleotides are TGTGCTAGTGGACTTACCGCAAGCGGGAGGCCCCAAGAGACCCAGTACTTC.